One sample yielded the 19 T cell receptor beta chains listed below, sequenced in a study of stem cell transplantation in POMP-related autoinflammatory disease (dated by TCRdb to the early 2020s). Library method: the immunoSEQ multiplex PCR assay. TCRdb mirrors the immuneACCESS table, restricted to in-frame sequences. Some clones are absent from its copies; in checked studies, under half trace to an unresolved V gene, and the reason for the others is unknown. The sample table lists tens of thousands of clones, approximately 90% of them with a count of one. Of the sample, 0.5% to 0.75% is held by the ten largest clones. The sample's time point, from its label and the paper: after hematopoietic stem cell transplant. Specimen: CD4+ T cells from PBMCs, collected after stem cell transplantation. The receptors were sampled from a human patient with POMP-related autoinflammation and immune dysregulation (PRAID). The graft donor may be the source of some T cells after a transplant.

The chain carries TRBV27 and TRBJ2-5, with D perhaps TRBD2 (7 bases). Between the trimmed V and J ends, which lost 5 bases and 5 bases, there was a span of 18 bases. The CDR3 runs to 15 residues. Germline assignment: CDR1 MNHEY and CDR2 SMNVEV (reference sequence). The CDR3 nucleotides read TGTGCCAGCAGTAGGGGGGGACTTCTAGCGGAGACCCAGTACTTC. Translation gives CASSRGGLLAETQYF.

This sequence joins TRBV2 and TRBJ1-1, with 9 bases lining up with TRBD1. Germline V gene lookup returns CDR1 SNHLY and CDR2 FYNNEI. The CDR3 is 14 residues long. The ends lost 8 bases at V and 1 base at J; junction bases unmatched: 5. CDR3 coding DNA: TGTGCCAGCCGTACGGACAGGGGGAACACTGAAGCTTTCTTT. It is translated as CASRTDRGNTEAFF.

This chain joins TRBV3-1 (or the pseudogene TRBV3-2) and TRBJ2-7; 10 nucleotides match TRBD1. The germline V gene encodes CDR1 LGHDT and CDR2 YNNKEL (reference sequence). The V gene end was trimmed by 5 bases and the J gene end by 2 bases; junction bases not matched to a gene: 3. CDR3 length equals 14 residues. The CDR3 loop reads CASSKGTGAYEQYF. CDR3 DNA: TGTGCCAGCAGCAAGGGGACAGGGGCCTACGAGCAGTACTTC.

The J gene is TRBJ1-5, the V gene TRBV28; 8 bases fit TRBD1. J gave up 4 bases and V 7 bases, and 6 bases lay outside the gene matches. From germline, CDR1 is MDHEN and CDR2 SYDVKM. CDR3 size: 14 residues. CDR3 DNA sequence: TGTGCCAGCACCTGGGGACAGGCTAATCAGCCCCAGCATTTT. This sequence encodes CASTWGQANQPQHF.

This clone was seen just once. V gene TRBV18 combines with J gene TRBJ2-2; no firm D call. Between the trimmed V and J ends, which lost 0 bases and 6 bases, there was a span of 11 bases. Germline values: CDR1 KGHSH, CDR2 LQKENI. This CDR3 contains 15 residues. The CDR3 bases are TGTGCCAGCTCACCACCGTGGCGGTACGCCGGGGAGCTGTTTTTT. It translates to CASSPPWRYAGELFF. The full variable domain, its missing parts supplied by reference TRBV18 and TRBJ2-2, is NAGVMQNPRHLVRRRGQEARLRCSPMKGHSHVYWYRQLPEEGLKFMVYLQKENIIDESGMPKERFSAEFPKEGPSILRIQQVVRGDSAAYFCASSPPWRYAGELFFGEGSRLTVL.

V is TRBV2 and J is TRBJ1-5, with 8 positions matching TRBD1. Trimming at V came to 4 bases and at J to 4 bases, leaving 6 bases not matched to a gene. Per the germline V gene, CDR1 is SNHLY and CDR2 is FYNNEI. The CDR3 consists of 15 residues. This CDR3 reads CASSAVRQGNQPQHF. The DNA of the CDR3 is TGTGCCAGCAGTGCGGTGAGACAGGGGAATCAGCCCCAGCATTTT.

Turning to this clone: At one of its ends the junction is not consistent with the germline gene, which may arise from a read error. This rearrangement joins TRBV5-1 to TRBJ2-3, with 7 positions matching TRBD1. CDR1 is SGHRS, CDR2 YFSETQ, per germline. The CDR3 sequence is 12 residues long. The CDR3 DNA sequence: TGCGCCAGCAGTTTGGACAGGGATACGCAGTATTTT. This codes for CASSLDRDTQYF.

This chain joins TRBV7-8 and TRBJ2-4, with D uncertain. Germline CDR1 is SGHVS and CDR2 is FQNEAQ. Trimming removed 2 bases at V and 0 bases at J, with 11 bases between. The CDR3 has 16 amino acids. The CDR3 is CASSLPRLLAKNIQYF. The CDR3 DNA reads TGTGCCAGCAGCTTACCCAGGTTGCTAGCCAAAAACATTCAGTACTTC.

The rearrangement links TRBV18 to TRBJ1-1; maybe TRBD1 (5 bases). Germline V lookup: CDR1 KGHSH, CDR2 LQKENI. V was trimmed by 3 bases and J by 6 bases, leaving 8 bases between them. CDR3 length: 12 amino acids. The DNA for the CDR3 is TGTGCCAGCTCACCCGGCAGGGCTGAAGCTTTCTTT. Translating it yields CASSPGRAEAFF.

The CDR3 spells CASSKGLRGTGETQYF. In DNA form, the CDR3 reads TGTGCCAGCAGTAAGGGGTTGCGAGGGACGGGGGAGACCCAGTACTTC. The chain recombines TRBV25-1 with TRBJ2-5; either TRBD1 or TRBD2 may supply D (5 bases each). This CDR3 is 16 amino acids long. Trimming shortened V by 5 bases and J by 5 bases, and 21 bases separated the two germline ends. Germline V lookup: CDR1 MGHDK, CDR2 SYGVNS.

This clone was seen a single time. The chain uses TRBV27 and TRBJ2-1; 16 positions agree with TRBD2. The J segment lost 1 base and the V segment lost 6 bases, leaving 6 bases of the junction unmatched. Germline assignment: CDR1 MNHEY and CDR2 SMNVEV (reference sequence). This CDR3 contains 18 residues. The chain's CDR3 is CASSLGLAGGPSYNEQFF. CDR3 nucleotide sequence: TGTGCCAGCAGCCTGGGACTAGCGGGGGGGCCTTCCTACAATGAGCAGTTCTTC.

The chain combines TRBV19 with TRBJ1-4; no clear D. V lost 3 bases and J lost 2, with 10 bases in between. The CDR3 sequence is 15 residues long. From germline, CDR1 is LNHDA and CDR2 SQIVND (reference sequence). The CDR3 bases are TGTGCCAGTAGTATGACCGCAAGCACTAATGAAAAACTGTTTTTT. It encodes CASSMTASTNEKLFF.

The chain combines TRBV3-1 (or the pseudogene TRBV3-2) with TRBJ2-6, with D perhaps TRBD1 or TRBD2 (5 bases each). The CDR3 runs 15 residues. V lost 4 bases and J 4 bases, leaving 11 bases between the germline ends. The germline gives CDR1 LGHDT, CDR2 YNNKEL (reference sequence). The CDR3 sequence is CASSPGTSGANVLTF. In DNA, the CDR3 is TGTGCCAGCAGCCCTGGGACCTCCGGGGCCAACGTCCTGACTTTC.

This rearrangement joins TRBV6-6 to TRBJ1-2; TRBD1 matches 9 bases. V shed 5 bases and J 4 bases; nucleotides not matched to a gene: 8. The CDR3 consists of 15 residues. Per germline, CDR1 MNHNY and CDR2 SVGAGI (reference sequence). This CDR3 reads CASSRAGQGAYGYTF. The DNA of the CDR3 is TGTGCCAGCAGTCGCGCGGGACAGGGTGCCTATGGCTACACCTTC.

The V call is TRBV20-1, the J call TRBJ2-1, with 10 nucleotides matching TRBD2. Germline V gene data show CDR1 as DFQATT and CDR2 as SNEGSKA (reference sequence). The CDR3 runs to 18 residues. After removal of 3 bases from V and 5 bases from J, the junction contained 16 bases not matched to a gene. CDR3 bases: TGCAGTGCTAGTGGCAGACAAAGAACTAGCGGGATTAACAATGAGCAGTTCTTC. It specifies CSASGRQRTSGINNEQFF.

The chain employs TRBV27 and TRBJ2-7, with D unclear. The CDR3 sequence is 17 residues long. V gave up 3 bases and J gave up 2 bases, with 20 bases separating them. The V gene's germline CDR1 is MNHEY and CDR2 SMNVEV (reference sequence). The CDR3 DNA reads as TGTGCCAGCAGTTTTCTTGTGTTCGTGAGCAGCCCCTACGAGCAGTACGTC. Amino acids: CASSFLVFVSSPYEQYV.

V is TRBV6-5 and J is TRBJ2-7, with 7 bases aligning to TRBD2. Trimming at V came to 2 bases and at J to 0 bases, leaving 4 bases not matched to a gene. The CDR3 spans 15 residues. The germline V gene has CDR1 MNHEY and CDR2 SVGAGI. The CDR3 DNA sequence: TGTGCCAGCAGTTACCCGGGGGGATTCTCCTACGAGCAGTACGTC. Translation: CASSYPGGFSYEQYV.

The genes are TRBV5-1 and TRBJ1-1, with D possibly being TRBD1 (6 bases). The CDR3 has 15 amino acids. The V end lost 1 base, the J end lost 1 base, and 11 bases lay between the germline ends. Germline V lookup: CDR1 SGHRS, CDR2 YFSETQ. The CDR3 region is CASSLTGTPNTEAFF. CDR3 nucleotides: TGCGCCAGCAGCTTGACAGGGACTCCGAACACTGAAGCTTTCTTT.

The V gene is TRBV6-5, the J gene TRBJ2-4, with D tentatively TRBD1 (6 bases). This CDR3 is built from 15 residues. The germline V gene has CDR1 MNHEY and CDR2 SVGAGI. V lost 1 base and J lost 3, with 10 bases in between. CDR3 residues: CASSYYPDSKNIQYF. CDR3 nucleotide sequence: TGTGCCAGCAGTTACTACCCGGACAGCAAAAACATTCAGTACTTC.